The 25 T cell receptor beta chains below all came from one sample that was sequenced in a study of T-cell memory formation after mild COVID-19. TCRdb re-called the 5' RACE reads through MiXCR, storing one row per CDR3 protein. The sample has hundreds of thousands of distinct CDR3 sequences; less than 25% are singletons. Sequencing used PBMCs or a T cell subset sorted from them (not recorded which). Receptors were obtained from an adult woman who had mild COVID-19 (a few samples of this study predate the infection). Cell type and time point are not known.

This chain connects TRBV2 to TRBJ2-1; 8 bases are a match to TRBD2. The V gene end was trimmed by 1 base and the J gene end by 8 bases; junction bases not matched to a gene: 4. The V gene's germline CDR1 is SNHLY and CDR2 FYNNEI. This CDR3 contains 14 residues. CDR3 sequence reads: CASSEGRAGDEQFF. CDR3 bases: TGTGCCAGCAGTGAAGGGCGAGCGGGAGATGAGCAGTTCTTC.

This clonotype was seen a handful of times. The chain uses TRBV7-9 and TRBJ1-1; 9 nucleotides align to TRBD1. V lost 6 bases to trimming and J lost 4 bases; unmatched junction nucleotides: 3. The germline gives CDR1 SEHNR, CDR2 FQNEAQ (reference sequence). The CDR3 sequence is 13 residues long. Written as DNA, the CDR3 is TGTGCCAGCAGTAAGACAGGGGGCACTGAAGCTTTCTTT. Translation gives CASSKTGGTEAFF.

This clonotype was counted between two and nine times. This chain connects TRBV6-2 or TRBV6-3 to TRBJ2-7; 8 bases are shared with TRBD1. V shed 5 bases, J shed 0 bases, and the junction held 6 bases outside the gene matches. The CDR3 extends over 15 amino acids. Germline V lookup: CDR1 MNHEY, CDR2 SVGEGT. In nucleotides, the CDR3 is TGTGCCAGCAGTGACCCGACAGGGGCCTCCTACGAGCAGTACTTC. As protein: CASSDPTGASYEQYF.

This clonotype has a handful of counts. The gene calls are TRBV7-9 and TRBJ2-3, with 8 nucleotides matching TRBD2. With 3 bases clipped from V and 3 bases from J, the junction kept 5 bases outside the gene matches. The germline gives CDR1 SEHNR, CDR2 FQNEAQ (reference sequence). This CDR3 has 15 residues. The CDR3 is CASSFGASGTDTQYF. The CDR3 DNA sequence: TGTGCCAGCAGCTTCGGTGCTAGCGGGACAGATACGCAGTATTTT.

This chain links TRBV12-3 or TRBV12-4 with TRBJ1-2; the D gene is possibly TRBD1 (5 bases). Trimming pared 7 bases from V and 8 bases from J, leaving 11 bases between. The CDR3 has 11 amino acids. CDR3 DNA sequence: TGTGCCAGCACTAAAGGGGTGGGCTACACCTTC. Translated: CASTKGVGYTF.

The chain carries TRBV5-1 and TRBJ1-1; a possible D gene is TRBD1 (6 bases). V dropped 0 bases and J dropped 9 bases, with 12 bases sitting between them. Germline-derived CDR1 and CDR2 are SGHRS and YFSETQ. The CDR3 runs 13 residues. The CDR3 region is CASSLEVGAQAFF. The CDR3 DNA reads TGCGCCAGCAGCTTGGAGGTGGGGGCTCAAGCTTTCTTT.

The J gene is TRBJ2-2, the V gene TRBV29-1; D possibly corresponds to TRBD2 (6 bases). CDR3 length: 12 amino acids. The V end was cut by 5 bases, the J end by 5 bases, with 9 bases between. Per germline, CDR1 SQVTM and CDR2 ANQGSEA. The CDR3 sequence: CSVPGGTGELFF. For the CDR3, the DNA is TGCAGCGTTCCCGGGGGTACCGGGGAGCTGTTTTTT.

The rearrangement links TRBV5-1 to TRBJ2-1; 7 nucleotides line up with TRBD2. The CDR3 is 14 residues long. CDR1 and CDR2 from the germline V gene are SGHRS and YFSETQ. Unmatched junction bases numbered 3, after V lost 0 bases and J lost 6 bases. The CDR3 sequence: CASSLVGRANEQFF. DNA for the CDR3: TGCGCCAGCAGCTTGGTAGGGAGGGCCAATGAGCAGTTCTTC.

This clonotype has only a few counts. The chain has TRBV11-2 and TRBJ2-3; TRBD2 aligns across 9 bases. Trimming removed 0 bases from V and 5 bases from J; junction bases left unmatched: 6. Per germline, CDR1 SGHAT and CDR2 FQNNGV. The CDR3 is made up of 16 amino acids. The CDR3 nucleotides are TGTGCCAGCAGCTTAGACCTAGCGGGGCCCCAAGATACGCAGTATTTT. Translating it yields CASSLDLAGPQDTQYF.

This sequence joins TRBV7-9 and TRBJ1-5; TRBD1 is a possible D gene (5 bases). The CDR3 contains 13 residues. Germline CDR1 is SEHNR and CDR2 is FQNEAQ (reference sequence). The germline V and J ends were trimmed by 1 base and 6 bases, with 7 bases remaining between them. DNA for the CDR3: TGTGCCAGCAGCTTAGTAGACAGTCAGCCCCAGCATTTT. Amino acids: CASSLVDSQPQHF.

This clonotype has more than one count but fewer than ten. The chain couples TRBV5-1 to TRBJ1-1; D is unresolved. V dropped 4 bases and J dropped 6 bases, with 13 bases sitting between them. The CDR3 loop spans 13 amino acids. Germline CDR1 and CDR2: SGHRS and YFSETQ. The CDR3 nucleotides read TGCGCCAGCAGCCGGACGGTACTTTCTGAAGCTTTCTTT. It is translated as CASSRTVLSEAFF.

The CDR3 nucleotides are TGTGCCAGCAGCTTTGGCGGGGGTCGAGAGACCCAGTACTTC. Its protein is CASSFGGGRETQYF. The genes are TRBV7-9 and TRBJ2-5; 7 bases agree with TRBD2. This CDR3 has 14 residues. The germline V gene has CDR1 SEHNR and CDR2 FQNEAQ (reference sequence). V was clipped by 3 bases and J by 4 bases; unmatched bases: 5. Using reference TRBV7-9 and TRBJ2-5 for the parts outside the CDR3, the full variable domain is DTGVSQNPRHKITKRGQNVTFRCDPISEHNRLYWYRQTLGQGPEFLTYFQNEAQLEKSRLLSDRFSAERPKGSFSTLEIQRTEQGDSAMYLCASSFGGGRETQYFGPGTRLLVL.

This clonotype was seen a handful of times. The chain carries TRBV6-5 and TRBJ1-2, with a possible D match to TRBD1 (5 bases). Germline CDR1 reads MNHEY; CDR2 reads SVGAGI. V was clipped by 4 bases and J by 2 bases, with 17 bases between them. The length of the CDR3 is 16 residues. CDR3 loop: CASSSPPGLLNYGYTF. The CDR3 DNA reads TGTGCCAGCAGTTCACCTCCGGGACTCCTGAACTATGGCTACACCTTC.

The V gene is TRBV4-1, the J gene TRBJ2-7, with 8 positions matching TRBD1. Germline V lookup: CDR1 MGHRA, CDR2 YSYEKL. The length of the CDR3 is 16 residues. The V segment lost 0 bases and the J segment 3 bases; nucleotides outside the gene matches: 7. The CDR3 region is CASSQDTGQEFYEQYF. Here the CDR3 DNA reads TGCGCCAGCAGCCAAGATACGGGACAGGAGTTCTACGAGCAGTACTTC.

V is TRBV12-3 or TRBV12-4 and J is TRBJ1-2; D is possibly TRBD1 (6 bases). This CDR3 has 11 amino acids. Trimming removed 7 bases at V and 3 bases at J, with 6 bases between. The DNA for the CDR3 is TGTGCCAGCACAGGGGACTATGGCTACACCTTC. It translates to CASTGDYGYTF.

The V gene is TRBV5-1, the J gene TRBJ1-2, with 9 positions matching TRBD1. J lost 6 bases, V lost 4 bases, and 13 bases had no gene match. Germline CDR1 SGHRS, CDR2 YFSETQ. There are 16 residues in the CDR3. CDR3 sequence reads: CASSPSYRDRDNGYTF. DNA of the CDR3: TGCGCCAGCAGCCCCTCTTACCGGGACAGGGACAATGGCTACACCTTC.

The chain employs TRBV5-6 and TRBJ2-7; 14 bases agree with TRBD2. The germline V gene encodes CDR1 SGHDT and CDR2 YYEEEE. Losses at the gene ends were 0 bases for V and 8 bases for J; bases not matched to a gene: 4. This CDR3 comprises 15 residues. CDR3 nucleotide sequence: TGTGCCAGCAGCTTGGGGGGACTAGCGGGAGATAAGCAGTACTTC. This translates into CASSLGGLAGDKQYF.

This clonotype was observed many times. The chain uses TRBV6-2 or TRBV6-3 and TRBJ2-1; D ambiguous. V was pared by 6 bases and J by 2 bases, with 11 bases between. The germline V gene encodes CDR1 MNHEY and CDR2 SVGEGT. The length of the CDR3 is 14 residues. Here the CDR3 reads CASSLQHTYNEQFF. As DNA, the CDR3 is TGTGCCAGCAGCCTACAGCATACCTACAATGAGCAGTTCTTC.

The chain couples TRBV12-3 or TRBV12-4 to TRBJ2-2; no definite D call. The CDR3 runs 15 residues. Trimming cost V 0 bases and J 4 bases, with 9 bases left between them. The CDR3 is CASSLALGSTGELFF. In DNA, the CDR3 is TGTGCCAGCAGTTTAGCGCTGGGTAGCACCGGGGAGCTGTTTTTT.

V gene TRBV4-1 combines with J gene TRBJ1-5, with D hard to call. Trimming took off 0 bases at V and 7 bases at J, with 13 bases between the two ends. The length of the CDR3 is 15 residues. Germline V lookup: CDR1 MGHRA, CDR2 YSYEKL. CDR3 in DNA: TGCGCCAGCAGCCAAGATGAGGCAGTCTTCCAGCCCCAGCATTTT. It encodes CASSQDEAVFQPQHF.

There are a few counts of this clonotype. The chain employs TRBV19 and TRBJ2-1, with D maybe TRBD1 (5 bases). This CDR3 region has 12 residues. V lost 10 bases and J lost 4, with 11 bases in between. Per germline, CDR1 LNHDA and CDR2 SQIVND (reference sequence). In DNA form, the CDR3 reads TGTGCCACTGGGAAGGGGTACAATGAGCAGTTCTTC. Amino acids: CATGKGYNEQFF.

The rearrangement uses TRBV11-1 and TRBJ2-5; 9 nucleotides align to TRBD2. The CDR3 totals 15 residues. V trimming: 3 bases; J trimming: 4 bases; junction bases outside the gene matches: 6. Germline V gene lookup returns CDR1 SGHAT and CDR2 FQDESV (reference sequence). The CDR3 sequence is CASSFSGGPGETQYF. Written as DNA, the CDR3 is TGTGCCAGCAGCTTTAGCGGGGGACCTGGAGAGACCCAGTACTTC.

The table lists this clonotype with many counts. This sequence joins TRBV19 and TRBJ2-5, with 7 positions matching TRBD1. CDR1 and CDR2 (germline): LNHDA, SQIVND (reference sequence). The CDR3 spans 14 residues. V trimming: 5 bases; J trimming: 7 bases; junction bases outside the gene matches: 10. CDR3 sequence: CASSQQDRSTTQYF. The CDR3, as DNA: TGTGCCAGTAGTCAACAGGACAGGTCGACGACCCAGTACTTC.

This clonotype has at least ten counts. The rearrangement joins TRBV29-1 to TRBJ2-3; 12 positions match TRBD2. Germline V lookup: CDR1 SQVTM, CDR2 ANQGSEA. Trimming cost V 1 base and J 3 bases; bases outside gene matches: 2. The CDR3 extends over 15 amino acids. The CDR3 protein is CSVEGTSGATDTQYF. The CDR3 nucleotides are TGCAGCGTTGAAGGGACTAGCGGGGCTACAGATACGCAGTATTTT.

This clonotype appeared a few times. The V and J genes are TRBV29-1 and TRBJ2-1; D is undetermined. The V gene lost 0 bases and the J gene lost 9 bases, with 12 bases spanning the gap. CDR3 length: 13 residues. The germline V gene has CDR1 SQVTM and CDR2 ANQGSEA. Here the CDR3 reads CSVEERRFGEQFF. The CDR3 DNA sequence: TGCAGCGTTGAAGAGCGGCGGTTTGGTGAGCAGTTCTTC.